The entry below gives a single TCR beta chain sequence along with its context. In the study's own analysis: Researchers report that nucleated cell counts were estimated from reference gene primer amplification. TCRdb's copy holds only in-frame clones and misses some; the assay was immunoSEQ multiplex PCR. V, J and clone size reflect that table, while D and trimming were determined from the DNA. The sample gives approximately 180,000 clones, less than 85% of which show up once; around 5.2% is in the top ten. This record comes from a study of blood T cell repertoires in COVID-19. This CDR3 has 12 amino acids. V lost 5 bases to trimming and J lost 11 bases, with 12 bases between them. The germline V gene has CDR1 MDHEN and CDR2 SYDVKM.

Material for sequencing was PBMCs or T cells enriched from blood (not recorded which). The source is a woman aged 55-70 years with acute COVID-19. The gene calls are TRBV28 and TRBJ1-4; D is unresolved. CDR3: CASSPPGEKLFF. CDR3 nucleotides: TGTGCCAGCAGTCCACCGGGTGAGAAACTGTTTTTT.